What follows describes a single TCR beta chain. The target antigen is unknown. Profiled with immunoSEQ multiplex PCR; TCRdb holds only in-frame clones, not every one. This table holds 55,000 to 85,000 clones, roughly 85% found once. These data come from a study of OX40 agonist ivuxolimab in advanced cancers. Study-wide results and caveats: CD4+ and CD8+ T cells in blood underwent clonal expansion by week 6 at 0.1 to 3.0 mg/kg. Some patients without response likewise showed low normalized clonal expansion.

Blood got drawn at baseline, again on cycle 4 day 1, and then on cycle 7 day 1. The CDR3 consists of 18 residues. In germline, CDR1 is MDHEN, CDR2 SYDVKM. J lost 0 bases, V lost 8 bases, and 14 bases had no gene match. The receptor was isolated from an adult with an advanced solid tumor such as melanoma, head and neck, liver or kidney cancer. The source material was CD4+ or CD8+ T cells sorted from blood, sampled in a trial of the OX40 agonist ivuxolimab. The chain recombines TRBV28 with TRBJ2-3, with 10 positions matching TRBD2. In DNA form, the CDR3 reads TGTGCCAGCTTCAGTTTCGGTTCAGCGGGAGGGAGCACAGATACGCAGTATTTT. Amino acid sequence: CASFSFGSAGGSTDTQYF.